This TCR beta chain was captured in a study of blood T cell repertoires in COVID-19. About the study: The United States, Italy and Spain were the sources of the acute and convalescent COVID-19 samples. In each case, the material was cDNA or gDNA derived from T cells, B-cell-depleted T cells, or PBMCs.

CDR1 and CDR2 from the germline V gene are LNHDA and SQIVND (reference sequence). Trimming left V 1 base short and J 3 bases short, with 7 bases between. The CDR3 extends over 13 amino acids. In the original processing: Amplification of reference gene primers was used by the study to estimate nucleated cell counts. Sequencing used immunoSEQ multiplex PCR; TCRdb keeps in-frame clones, though not all of them. For V, J and clone size, that table is used; D and trimming come from the DNA. The sample lists roughly 200,000 clones; around nine tenths were seen once. The receptor was isolated from a man aged 50 to 60 with acute or convalescent COVID-19. The V and J genes are TRBV19 and TRBJ2-7, with D possibly matching TRBD1 (5 bases). Specimen: peripheral blood. In DNA, the CDR3 is TGTGCCAGTAGTATAGGGGGCGACTACGAGCAGTACTTC. It encodes CASSIGGDYEQYF.